This passage covers 11 T cell receptor beta chains from one sample sequenced in a study of vaccination and CD4 T cells after COVID-19. Antigens for these TCRs are unknown. Treatment described: roughly nine-day PBMC culture with coronavirus spike peptide pools or control peptides (ViraFEST assay). The collection of CD4+ T cells from the unexposed donor took place before the COVID-19 pandemic (2011-2018). Once obtained from cultured CD4+ T cells, the DNA was sequenced using the Oncomine TCR Beta short-read assay. TCRdb fed the PCR reads into MiXCR, producing one record per CDR3 protein. This table holds 7,000 or so distinct CDR3 sequences, roughly 40% found once. Material for sequencing was CD4+ T cells from blood, cultured in vitro. These receptors all come from a human donor in good health.

The chain couples TRBV7-9 to TRBJ1-1; weak D call: TRBD1 (5 bases). The CDR3 extends over 16 amino acids. Trimming stripped 3 bases from V and 1 base from J, with 15 bases between. From germline, CDR1 is SEHNR and CDR2 FQNEAQ (reference sequence). CDR3 DNA sequence: TGTGCCAGCAGCTTCCCCGGCCGGGGGGGGAACACTGAAGCTTTCTTT. This sequence encodes CASSFPGRGGNTEAFF.

The DNA for the CDR3 is TGTGCCAGCAGCATCAGACAGAACACTGAAGCTTTCTTT. Translating it yields CASSIRQNTEAFF. The chain is built from TRBV5-8 and TRBJ1-1; no definite D call. Germline V gene data show CDR1 as SGHTS and CDR2 as YDEGEE. There are 13 residues in the CDR3. Trimming cost V 4 bases and J 1 base, with 8 bases left between them.

Judged by abundance, this clonotype is medium-sized. The rearrangement joins TRBV20-1 to TRBJ1-2; 7 bases map to TRBD1. The CDR3 extends over 12 amino acids. Germline-derived CDR1 and CDR2 are DFQATT and SNEGSKA (reference sequence). In DNA, the CDR3 is TGCGGAGCCGGGACAGCAAACTATGGCTACACCTTC. Its translation: CGAGTANYGYTF.

This clonotype appeared a few times. V and J are TRBV27 and TRBJ1-2; TRBD1 matches 7 bases. The CDR3 is 14 residues long. Per the germline V gene, CDR1 is MNHEY and CDR2 is SMNVEV (reference sequence). V was clipped by 5 bases and J by 4 bases; unmatched bases: 7. This CDR3 is CASSTTGERYGYTF. CDR3 nucleotide sequence: TGTGCCAGCAGTACTACAGGGGAACGCTATGGCTACACCTTC.

The DNA for the CDR3 is TGTGCCAGCAGCTCCCCGGTGGGACCTGGGGAGCTGTTTTTT. It translates to CASSSPVGPGELFF. The chain couples TRBV7-3 to TRBJ2-2; either TRBD1 or TRBD2 may supply D (5 bases each). Trimming shortened V by 4 bases and J by 8 bases, and 14 bases separated the two germline ends. The CDR3 spans 14 residues. The germline CDR1 and CDR2 sequences are SGHTA and FQGTGA.

V is TRBV7-9 and J is TRBJ1-6; D is perhaps TRBD1 (5 bases). Germline V gene data show CDR1 as SEHNR and CDR2 as FQNEAQ (reference sequence). The CDR3 has 13 residues. V lost 9 bases, J lost 8 bases, and 14 bases lay in between. The DNA of the CDR3 is TGTGCCAGTGGGAGACAGCAAGATTCACCCCTCCACTTT. Translation: CASGRQQDSPLHF.

The chain is built from TRBV9 and TRBJ2-3, with D perhaps being TRBD1 or TRBD2 (6 bases each). The CDR3 is made up of 14 amino acids. Per the germline V gene, CDR1 is SGDLS and CDR2 is YYNGEE. Trimming took off 4 bases at V and 9 bases at J, with 18 bases between the two ends. The CDR3 region has the DNA TGTGCCAGCAGCACCGGGGGCCTGTACGACACGCAGTATTTT. Translating it yields CASSTGGLYDTQYF.

J is TRBJ1-2 and V is TRBV7-2, with a tentative D call TRBD1 (5 bases). Germline V gives CDR1 SGHTA, CDR2 FQGNSA. The V and J ends lost 5 bases and 1 base respectively, with 17 bases between them. The CDR3 contains 16 residues. The CDR3 sequence: CASSPGGSIYNYGYTF. The CDR3 region has the DNA TGTGCCAGCAGCCCCGGGGGTTCCATTTATAACTATGGCTACACCTTC.

The chain employs TRBV7-8 and TRBJ1-5; D not certain. Germline V gene lookup returns CDR1 SGHVS and CDR2 FQNEAQ. The CDR3 covers 15 residues. V was cut by 5 bases and J by 6 bases, with 17 bases left in between. CDR3 amino acids: CASSPDPAAGQPQHF. As DNA, the CDR3 is TGTGCCAGCAGCCCGGACCCCGCGGCAGGTCAGCCCCAGCATTTT.

The rearrangement links TRBV12-3 or TRBV12-4 to TRBJ1-6; the D is unclear. V lost 6 bases and J 6 bases, leaving 9 bases between the germline ends. The CDR3 is 13 residues long. CDR3: CASSRSSNSPLHF. CDR3 DNA: TGTGCCAGCAGCCGTAGCAGTAATTCACCCCTCCACTTT.

This clonotype was seen just once. The chain links TRBV7-9 to TRBJ2-1, with 9 bases lining up with TRBD2. This CDR3 comprises 15 residues. V trimming: 1 base; J trimming: 2 bases; junction bases outside the gene matches: 0. Looked up from germline, CDR1 is SEHNR and CDR2 is FQNEAQ (reference sequence). This CDR3 is CASSLERGAYNEQFF. The CDR3, as DNA: TGTGCCAGCAGCTTAGAGCGGGGGGCCTACAATGAGCAGTTCTTC.